The 23 T cell receptor beta chains below all came from one sample that was sequenced in a study of OX40 agonist ivuxolimab in advanced cancers. Assay: immunoSEQ multiplex PCR; the TCRdb copy retains only in-frame clones and omits some. Of over 45,000 clones detected, approximately 84% appear once; the ten largest clones hold roughly 1.1%. This material consisted of CD4+ or CD8+ T cells sorted from blood, taken in a trial of the OX40 agonist ivuxolimab. Source of these receptors: an adult with an advanced solid tumor such as melanoma, head and neck, liver or kidney cancer.

The V gene is TRBV4-2, the J gene TRBJ2-7, with 13 bases that match TRBD2. The CDR3 has 16 residues. J lost 3 bases, V lost 0 bases, and 2 bases had no gene match. Germline CDR1 reads LGHNA; CDR2 reads YNFKEQ. Here the CDR3 reads CASSQEGTSGDYEQYF. Here the CDR3 DNA reads TGTGCCAGCAGCCAAGAGGGGACTAGCGGGGACTACGAGCAGTACTTC.

The V gene is TRBV28, the J gene TRBJ2-6; 9 bases fit TRBD2. This CDR3 is built from 16 residues. V gave up 9 bases and J gave up 2 bases; unmatched junction bases: 8. The germline gives CDR1 MDHEN, CDR2 SYDVKM. CDR3 amino acids: CASQGGGAPGANVLTF. The CDR3 coding sequence is TGTGCCAGTCAGGGCGGGGGGGCCCCTGGGGCCAACGTCCTGACTTTC.

This chain links TRBV28 with TRBJ2-3, with a tentative D call TRBD1 (6 bases). The CDR3 has 12 amino acids. V shed 4 bases and J shed 6 bases, with 8 bases lying between them. Germline assignment: CDR1 MDHEN and CDR2 SYDVKM. The DNA of the CDR3 is TGTGCCAGCAGTTGGGGGCACGATACGCAGTATTTT. Translating gives CASSWGHDTQYF.

This clone was seen more than once but under ten times. The CDR3 coding sequence is TGTGCCAGCAGCTCGTCCGTCTGGTGGAACGAGCAGTACTTC. This encodes CASSSSVWWNEQYF. The V and J genes are TRBV7-9 and TRBJ2-7; unclear D gene. This CDR3 is built from 14 residues. V lost 4 bases and J lost 5, with 15 bases in between. Germline CDR1 reads SEHNR; CDR2 reads FQNEAQ (reference sequence).

CDR3 region: CAISESLLDTEAFF. The CDR3 DNA reads TGTGCCATCAGTGAGTCGTTGTTGGACACTGAAGCTTTCTTT. This chain joins TRBV10-3 and TRBJ1-1; no firm D call. The CDR3 spans 14 residues. Germline V gene lookup returns CDR1 ENHRY and CDR2 SYGVKD. Trimming removed 0 bases at V and 3 bases at J, with 8 bases between.

V is TRBV19 and J is TRBJ2-5, with D possibly TRBD2 on 6 matching bases. CDR3 length equals 15 residues. The germline V and J ends were trimmed by 6 bases and 4 bases, with 18 bases remaining between them. CDR1 LNHDA and CDR2 SQIVND come from the germline V gene (reference sequence). This CDR3 reads CASSPRGGRGETQYF. The CDR3 DNA sequence: TGTGCCAGTAGCCCGCGGGGCGGGCGGGGAGAGACCCAGTACTTC.

This rearrangement joins TRBV5-1 to TRBJ2-3, with D maybe TRBD2 (6 bases). Trimming cost V 2 bases and J 6 bases, with 13 bases left between them. CDR3 length: 14 amino acids. Germline V gene data show CDR1 as SGHRS and CDR2 as YFSETQ. The CDR3 region has the DNA TGCGCCAGCAGCTTAGGGACTCCAGGGGATACGCAGTATTTT. This encodes CASSLGTPGDTQYF.

The V gene is TRBV6-5, the J gene TRBJ2-7, with a tentative D call TRBD2 (7 bases). Trimming stripped 6 bases from V and 7 bases from J, with 16 bases between. The germline gives CDR1 MNHEY, CDR2 SVGAGI. The length of the CDR3 is 13 residues. In DNA, the CDR3 is TGTGCCAGCAGGTCAGGGGAGGGGAGGGAGCAGTACTTC. It yields the protein CASRSGEGREQYF.

The rearrangement links TRBV6-6 to TRBJ2-7; 9 bases line up with TRBD1. Germline CDR1 and CDR2: MNHNY and SVGAGI (reference sequence). The length of the CDR3 is 13 residues. J lost 11 bases, V lost 6 bases, and 11 bases had no gene match. The CDR3 region is CASSYEVRDREYF. The DNA for the CDR3 is TGTGCCAGCAGCTATGAAGTCCGGGACAGGGAGTACTTC.

This chain connects TRBV7-9 to TRBJ2-5; D gene uncertain. This CDR3 has 12 amino acids. The V and J ends lost 4 bases and 5 bases respectively, with 8 bases between them. Germline V gives CDR1 SEHNR, CDR2 FQNEAQ (reference sequence). CDR3 sequence (DNA): TGTGCCAGCAGCTATTCGCGGGAGACCCAGTACTTC. This codes for CASSYSRETQYF.

The rearrangement joins TRBV4-2 to TRBJ2-7; perhaps TRBD1 as D (6 bases). The germline V and J ends were trimmed by 1 base and 6 bases, with 16 bases remaining between them. Germline CDR1 and CDR2: LGHNA and YNFKEQ. The CDR3 consists of 15 residues. The CDR3 DNA sequence: TGTGCCAGCAGCCAAGGAGGTGCTCGAGGGGGCGAGCAGTACTTC. Its translation is CASSQGGARGGEQYF.

In this sample, this clone turned up once. The V and J genes are TRBV6-6 and TRBJ1-6; D unclear. Germline CDR1 is MNHNY and CDR2 is SVGAGI (reference sequence). V gave up 1 base and J gave up 10 bases, with 5 bases separating them. The CDR3 contains 12 residues. The CDR3, as DNA: TGTGCCAGCAGTTACTTCGGGTCACCCCTCCACTTT. It specifies CASSYFGSPLHF.

V is TRBV6-5 and J is TRBJ1-4, with D uncertain. CDR3 length equals 13 residues. The ends were cut back, 8 bases at V and 1 base at J, with 8 bases in the middle. Germline-derived CDR1 and CDR2 are MNHEY and SVGAGI. DNA of the CDR3: TGTGCCAGCCGGCTCGGAACTAATGAAAAACTGTTTTTT. This gives the protein CASRLGTNEKLFF.

The chain has TRBV7-2 and TRBJ2-2; 13 nucleotides match TRBD2. J gave up 0 bases and V 4 bases, and 5 bases lay outside the gene matches. The CDR3 loop spans 18 amino acids. The germline V gene has CDR1 SGHTA and CDR2 FQGNSA. The CDR3 spells CASSSLGLAGPNTGELFF. The DNA of the CDR3 is TGTGCCAGCAGCTCCCTGGGACTAGCGGGACCGAACACCGGGGAGCTGTTTTTT.

This clone has only one observation. The chain has TRBV4-1 and TRBJ2-5; either TRBD1 or TRBD2 may supply D (5 bases each). The V and J ends lost 0 bases and 7 bases respectively, with 15 bases between them. The CDR3 length is 15 residues. Germline V gene sequence: CDR1 MGHRA, CDR2 YSYEKL. CDR3 sequence reads: CASSQEGPPRGTQYF. CDR3 DNA: TGCGCCAGCAGCCAAGAGGGACCGCCGAGGGGGACCCAGTACTTC.

The chain couples TRBV29-1 to TRBJ1-3, with unresolved D. CDR1 is SQVTM, CDR2 ANQGSEA, per germline. The CDR3 is 14 amino acids. Trimming cost V 4 bases and J 4 bases, with 14 bases left between them. DNA for the CDR3: TGCAGCGTTGGGGCGTCGACCGTCGGAAACACCATATATTTT. Its translation is CSVGASTVGNTIYF.

This clone has a handful of counts. This sequence joins TRBV10-3 and TRBJ2-3; D ambiguous. Trimming took 4 bases from V and 3 from J, leaving 14 bases between them. Per germline, CDR1 ENHRY and CDR2 SYGVKD. This CDR3 region has 15 residues. CDR3 sequence: CAISGDSFGTDTQYF. CDR3 sequence (DNA): TGTGCCATCAGTGGAGACTCGTTCGGGACAGATACGCAGTATTTT.

The chain joins TRBV30 to TRBJ1-5, with a weak D call TRBD1 (6 bases). The CDR3 loop spans 17 amino acids. Germline CDR1 reads GTSNPN; CDR2 reads SVGIG (reference sequence). V was shortened by 2 bases and J by 2 bases, with 19 bases between the two germline ends. CDR3 coding DNA: TGTGCCTGGAGTATAGACAGGATTGGGCAGGGCAATCAGCCCCAGCATTTT. Protein product: CAWSIDRIGQGNQPQHF.

The chain joins TRBV5-8 to TRBJ1-1; D gene ambiguous. V lost 4 bases and J lost 1, with 14 bases in between. Germline assignment: CDR1 SGHTS and CDR2 YDEGEE. This CDR3 spans 15 amino acids. In DNA, the CDR3 is TGTGCCAGCAGCCCATCCGGCATGAGGAACACTGAAGCTTTCTTT. This gives the protein CASSPSGMRNTEAFF.

The rearrangement links TRBV15 to TRBJ2-5; no clear D gene. Germline values: CDR1 LNHNV, CDR2 YYDKDF (reference sequence). The CDR3 loop spans 13 amino acids. Deletions cut 3 bases from V and 4 bases from J, with 9 bases between. Here the CDR3 reads CATSRTNRETQYF. As DNA, the CDR3 is TGTGCCACCAGCAGGACGAACCGAGAGACCCAGTACTTC.

The CDR3 region has the DNA TGTGCCAGCAGTTTATTCGGCGGGAGAAACTACGAGCAGTACTTC. It specifies CASSLFGGRNYEQYF. This chain connects TRBV27 to TRBJ2-7; 7 nucleotides line up with TRBD2. CDR1 MNHEY and CDR2 SMNVEV come from the germline V gene (reference sequence). V dropped 1 base and J dropped 3; count of bases not matched to a gene: 6. This CDR3 region has 15 residues.

The rearrangement links TRBV6-1 to TRBJ2-5, with a weak D call TRBD1 (6 bases). In germline, CDR1 is MNHNS, CDR2 SASEGT. V lost 3 bases to trimming and J lost 6 bases, with 17 bases between them. The CDR3 covers 15 residues. CDR3 bases: TGTGCCAGCAGTGACAGGGGACCCTCCAAACAGACCCAGTACTTC. This gives the protein CASSDRGPSKQTQYF.

The rearrangement links TRBV30 to TRBJ2-7, with D perhaps TRBD1 (5 bases). CDR3 size: 12 residues. Germline assignment: CDR1 GTSNPN and CDR2 SVGIG (reference sequence). V was pared by 3 bases and J by 3 bases, with 9 bases between. CDR3 sequence: CAWSVQGYEQYF. In DNA, the CDR3 is TGTGCCTGGAGCGTCCAGGGCTACGAGCAGTACTTC.